This note documents a single TCR beta chain sequence. Germline-derived CDR1 and CDR2 are SQVTM and ANQGSEA. This CDR3 spans 16 amino acids. Trimming removed 6 bases at V and 0 bases at J, with 20 bases between. The authors ran a second PCR of about 7 to 11 cycles using a sample-barcoded 5' primer and a J-beta primer mix. All samples gave at least 2.5 million CDR3-containing paired-end reads. Using its own MiXCR run on the 5' RACE reads, TCRdb lists one record per CDR3 protein. The sample lists approximately 600,000 distinct CDR3 sequences; 58% were seen once. The data are from a study of blood T cells in healthy people across ages. In the study overall: With template switching, about one barcoded beta molecule was captured per two T cells.

J is TRBJ1-2 and V is TRBV29-1; tentative D call: TRBD1 (6 bases). Material: blood. This clonotype was obtained from a man between 60 and 75 years old in good health. The CDR3 is CSVRQARDNTNYGYTF. DNA of the CDR3: TGCAGCGTGCGCCAGGCCCGGGACAATACTAACTATGGCTACACCTTC.